A single TCR beta chain is shown here with its context. This clonotype has more than one count but fewer than ten. Its antigen remains unidentified. Base qualities are not recorded, but no much larger clone differs from it by a single base. TCRdb lists the instrument as Illumina HiSeq 2500. TCR beta libraries were prepared by quantitative 5'-RACE with molecular barcodes. Concerning the study's data processing: A new computational method based on a probabilistic model of VDJ rearrangement was used to identify disease-linked TCR variants. TCRdb took the public reads, trimmed them with fastp at Q25, ran MiXCR for clone calling and kept in-frame beta chains. Each record represents a unique CDR3 protein, reported with the most common genes and DNA among its rows. For this entry, the V and J calls and clone size follow TCRdb and not the study's own pipeline. This sample lists hundreds of thousands of distinct CDR3 sequences; roughly 24% were detected once. 6.6% of the sample is in the top ten clones.

The data derive from a study of CD8 T cells in ankylosing spondylitis (dated by TCRdb to about 2017). About the investigation overall: The study set out to find disease-linked TCR variants by profiling T cell receptor beta repertoires in ankylosing spondylitis patients and healthy donors. The full study cohort was made up of about 25 ankylosing spondylitis patients and fewer than 120 healthy donors. Samples of peripheral blood were taken, and for ankylosing spondylitis patients, synovial fluid was collected as well.

Paper-wide results and their limitations: The disease-linked clones were reported to be significantly enriched in matched synovial fluid samples from ankylosing spondylitis patients. A TCR beta motif made up of 7 to 9 highly homologous amino acid variants appeared to be characteristic of blood from ankylosing spondylitis patients. Some motif variants had previously been reported in the synovial fluid and blood of reactive arthritis patients, which suggests shared mechanisms of disease initiation. A CD8+ phenotype was shown by the disease-linked clones, which were found at relatively low frequencies in peripheral blood.

The TCR comes from a male donor with ankylosing spondylitis or in good health (not recorded which). Specimen: blood, either unsorted or a sorted T cell fraction (not recorded which).

The CDR3 protein is CASSQPGDLGTGELFF. The DNA reads as follows: TGTGCCAGCAGCCAACCCGGTGATTTGGGTACCGGGGAGCTGTTTTTT. Here the chain combines TRBV3-1 and TRBJ2-2, with no reliable assignment of the D segment. Trimming takes 2 bases from V and 5 bases from J, and the germline ends sit 15 bases apart. The CDR3 starts with the cysteine, ends with the phenylalanine, and has 16 residues. The CDR3 DNA has 48 bases and is translated from base 1. CDR1 LGHDT and CDR2 YNNKEL were looked up in the germline V gene (reference sequence).